This T cell receptor (beta chain) appears in the sequencing data of a study of blood T cell repertoires in COVID-19. Whole-study context: From the United States, Italy and Spain came samples of acute and convalescent COVID-19.

Germline V gene data show CDR1 as WSHSY and CDR2 as SAAADI. V dropped 2 bases and J dropped 6; count of bases not matched to a gene: 5. The CDR3 spans 15 residues. In terms of age and location, participants ranged from about 18 to 100 years and lived in about two dozen US areas. In assigning cohorts, the study relied on participant-reported clinical history. Clones were read by immunoSEQ multiplex PCR, and TCRdb kept only the in-frame ones, dropping some. The table includes about 200,000 clones, roughly 82% detected once. The clonotype originates from a man in his forties or fifties with acute COVID-19. The chain has TRBV10-2 and TRBJ1-5, with 9 positions matching TRBD1. The sequenced sample consisted of PBMCs or T cells enriched from blood (not recorded which). The CDR3 DNA sequence: TGCGCCAGCAGTGAGACTACAGGGGGCGGTCAGCCCCAGCATTTT. It codes for CASSETTGGGQPQHF.